What follows are 9 T cell receptor beta chains derived from one specimen sequenced in a study of blood T cell repertoires in COVID-19. Clones were read by immunoSEQ multiplex PCR, and TCRdb kept only the in-frame ones, dropping some. Among around 250,000 clones, about 85% were seen once, and the ten largest hold under 7%. Sequenced input: PBMCs or T cells enriched from blood (not recorded which). The receptors shown here come from a woman aged 50 to 60 who had been exposed to COVID-19.

The chain couples TRBV11-2 to TRBJ2-7; a possible D gene is TRBD1 (5 bases). The ends were cut back, 5 bases at V and 1 base at J, with 12 bases in the middle. The length of the CDR3 is 14 residues. CDR1 is SGHAT and CDR2 is FQNNGV in the germline V gene. This CDR3 reads CASSPLGASYEQYF. The CDR3 DNA is TGTGCCAGCAGCCCCTTAGGGGCATCCTACGAGCAGTACTTC.

This chain connects TRBV7-8 to TRBJ1-2; 8 nucleotides agree with TRBD1. The CDR3 totals 14 residues. Germline assignment: CDR1 SGHVS and CDR2 FQNEAQ. The trim removed 5 bases at V and 4 bases at J, leaving 6 bases unmatched. The CDR3 is CASSPSGTGYGYTF. CDR3 nucleotides: TGTGCCAGCAGCCCCTCCGGGACAGGCTATGGCTACACCTTC.

This chain's CDR3 is CASSLWRGGGAEGAKNIQYF. Here the CDR3 DNA reads TGTGCCAGCAGTTTATGGCGTGGCGGGGGGGCCGAGGGGGCCAAAAACATTCAGTACTTC. The chain employs TRBV28 and TRBJ2-4; 9 bases align to TRBD2. CDR1 and CDR2 from the germline V gene are MDHEN and SYDVKM. The CDR3 totals 20 residues. The V and J ends lost 0 bases and 1 base, in that order; junction bases with no gene match: 13.

V is TRBV19 and J is TRBJ2-6, with 8 bases fitting TRBD1. The germline V gene encodes CDR1 LNHDA and CDR2 SQIVND (reference sequence). The junction had 5 bases not matched to a gene; V was cut back by 6 bases and J by 4 bases. The CDR3 is 15 residues long. CDR3 sequence: CASSQGAAGANVLTF. CDR3 nucleotide sequence: TGTGCCAGTAGCCAGGGGGCCGCGGGGGCCAACGTCCTGACTTTC.

Comment on this clone: Mismatch with germline at one junction end may stem from a read error. As DNA, the CDR3 is TGTGCCACCAGTGATTTTAACGGCGTCGGGACTTTC. Protein sequence: CATSDFNGVGTF. The chain recombines TRBV24-1 with TRBJ2-7; D perhaps matches TRBD2 (6 bases). The CDR3 is 12 residues long. Germline loops: CDR1 KGHDR, CDR2 SFDVKD.

This chain connects TRBV11-2 to TRBJ2-4; D may be TRBD1 (5 bases). The germline V gene has CDR1 SGHAT and CDR2 FQNNGV. The V gene lost 3 bases and the J gene lost 1 base, with 16 bases spanning the gap. CDR3 length: 17 amino acids. CDR3 protein: CASSFGLRGAAKNIQYF. CDR3 nucleotide sequence: TGTGCCAGCAGCTTTGGTTTAAGGGGCGCGGCCAAAAACATTCAGTACTTC.

CDR3 DNA: TGTGCCAGCAGCCCCCCCCACGGGACAGGGGTGTGCTACACCTTC. It encodes CASSPPHGTGVCYTF. The chain links TRBV21-1 to TRBJ1-2; the D call in the table, TRBD1, was not verified against the DNA. TRBV21-1 is listed as a pseudogene. This CDR3 is 15 amino acids long.

J is TRBJ1-4 and V is TRBV19; D gene ambiguous. The V gene's germline CDR1 is LNHDA and CDR2 SQIVND (reference sequence). The CDR3 has 15 residues. V lost 3 bases to trimming and J lost 2 bases, with 10 bases between them. CDR3 sequence: CASSMAGGTNEKLFF. For the CDR3, the DNA is TGTGCCAGTAGTATGGCAGGTGGGACTAATGAAAAACTGTTTTTT.

V and J are TRBV10-3 and TRBJ2-5; 7 nucleotides match TRBD1. V was clipped by 0 bases and J by 2 bases; unmatched bases: 3. Germline V gives CDR1 ENHRY, CDR2 SYGVKD. The CDR3 length is 15 residues. In DNA form, the CDR3 reads TGTGCCATCAGTGAGTCGGACAGGAGTCAAGAGACCCAGTACTTC. Translation: CAISESDRSQETQYF.